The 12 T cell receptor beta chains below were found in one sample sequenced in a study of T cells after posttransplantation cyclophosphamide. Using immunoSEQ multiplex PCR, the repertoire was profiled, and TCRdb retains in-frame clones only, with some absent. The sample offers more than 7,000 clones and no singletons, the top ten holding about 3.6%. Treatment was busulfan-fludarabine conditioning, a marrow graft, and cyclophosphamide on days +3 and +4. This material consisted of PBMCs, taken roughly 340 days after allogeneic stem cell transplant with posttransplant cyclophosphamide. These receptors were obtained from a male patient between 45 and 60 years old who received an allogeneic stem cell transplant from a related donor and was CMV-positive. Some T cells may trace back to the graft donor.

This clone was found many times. As DNA, the CDR3 is TGTGCCAGCTCACGCTTTAAACAGGGGCCGAGCTCCTACAATGAGCAGTTCTTC. This sequence encodes CASSRFKQGPSSYNEQFF. The chain is built from TRBV18 and TRBJ2-1; TRBD1 agrees at 7 bases. The CDR3 is made up of 18 amino acids. Germline CDR1 KGHSH, CDR2 LQKENI. V shed 4 bases and J 0 bases; nucleotides not matched to a gene: 12.

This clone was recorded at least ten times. In nucleotides, the CDR3 is TGTGTTGGGACTTGCGGGAGCTCCTACAATGAGCAGTTCTTC. Its translation: CVGTCGSSYNEQFF. V is TRBV27 and J is TRBJ2-1, with 7 bases that match TRBD2. This CDR3 comprises 14 residues. Germline V CDR1 and CDR2: MNHEY, SMNVEV (reference sequence).

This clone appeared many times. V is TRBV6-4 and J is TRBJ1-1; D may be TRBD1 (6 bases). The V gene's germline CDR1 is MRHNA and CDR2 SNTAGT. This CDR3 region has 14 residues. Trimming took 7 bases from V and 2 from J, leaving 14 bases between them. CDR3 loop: CASKADRINTEAFF. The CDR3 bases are TGTGCCAGCAAGGCGGACAGAATTAACACTGAAGCTTTCTTT.

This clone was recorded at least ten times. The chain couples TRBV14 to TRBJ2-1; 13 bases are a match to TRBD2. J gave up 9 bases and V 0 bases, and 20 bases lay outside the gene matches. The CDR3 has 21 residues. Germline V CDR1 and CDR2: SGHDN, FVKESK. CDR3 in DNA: TGTGCCAGCAGCCAAGACCGCAACGGGACTAGCGGGATGTCTCATCTCGGTGAGCAGTTCTTC. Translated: CASSQDRNGTSGMSHLGEQFF.

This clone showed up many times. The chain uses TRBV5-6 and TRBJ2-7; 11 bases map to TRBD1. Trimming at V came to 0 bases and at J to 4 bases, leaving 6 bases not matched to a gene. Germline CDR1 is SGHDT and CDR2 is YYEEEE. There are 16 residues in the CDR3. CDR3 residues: CASSLGFGTGGYEQYF. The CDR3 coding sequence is TGTGCCAGCAGCTTGGGGTTTGGGACAGGGGGTTACGAGCAGTACTTC.

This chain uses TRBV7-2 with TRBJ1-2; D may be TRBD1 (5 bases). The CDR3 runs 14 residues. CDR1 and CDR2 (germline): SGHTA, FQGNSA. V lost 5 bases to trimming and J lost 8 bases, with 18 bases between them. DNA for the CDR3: TGTGCCAGCAGCGACCGCCAGGGTTGGGGCGGCTACACCTTC. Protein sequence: CASSDRQGWGGYTF.

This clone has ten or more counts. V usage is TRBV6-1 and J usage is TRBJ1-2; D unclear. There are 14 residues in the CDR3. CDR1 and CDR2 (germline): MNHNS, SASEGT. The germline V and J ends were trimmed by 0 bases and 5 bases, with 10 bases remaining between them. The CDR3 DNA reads TGTGCCAGCAGTGAAGCGGGCAGCCAGTATGGCTACACCTTC. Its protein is CASSEAGSQYGYTF.

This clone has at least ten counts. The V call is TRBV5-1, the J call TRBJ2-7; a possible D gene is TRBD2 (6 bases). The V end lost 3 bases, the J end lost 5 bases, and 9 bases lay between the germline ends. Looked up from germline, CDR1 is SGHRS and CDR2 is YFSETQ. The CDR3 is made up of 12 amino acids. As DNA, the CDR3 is TGCGCCAGCAGCTCGGGACTTAACGAGCAGTACTTC. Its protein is CASSSGLNEQYF.

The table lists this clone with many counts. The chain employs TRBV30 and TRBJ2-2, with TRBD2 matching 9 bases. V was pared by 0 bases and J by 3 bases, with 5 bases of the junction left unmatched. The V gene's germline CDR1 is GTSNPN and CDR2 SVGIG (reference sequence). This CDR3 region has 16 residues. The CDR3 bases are TGTGCCTGGAGTGTACAATGGACTAGCGACACCGGGGAGCTGTTTTTT. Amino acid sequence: CAWSVQWTSDTGELFF.

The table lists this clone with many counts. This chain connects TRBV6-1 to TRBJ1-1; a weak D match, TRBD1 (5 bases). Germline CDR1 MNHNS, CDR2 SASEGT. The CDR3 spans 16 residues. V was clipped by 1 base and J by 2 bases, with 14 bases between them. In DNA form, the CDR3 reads TGTGCCAGCAGTGAAGTGGGAGGGGCCATAAACACTGAAGCTTTCTTT. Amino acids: CASSEVGGAINTEAFF.

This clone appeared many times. CDR3 amino acids: CASSPGLAGGADTQYF. The CDR3 bases are TGCGCCAGCAGCCCGGGACTAGCGGGAGGCGCGGATACGCAGTATTTT. The chain joins TRBV5-1 to TRBJ2-3; 15 bases are shared with TRBD2. Germline CDR1 reads SGHRS; CDR2 reads YFSETQ. The CDR3 sequence is 16 residues long. V gave up 4 bases and J gave up 6 bases; unmatched junction bases: 6.

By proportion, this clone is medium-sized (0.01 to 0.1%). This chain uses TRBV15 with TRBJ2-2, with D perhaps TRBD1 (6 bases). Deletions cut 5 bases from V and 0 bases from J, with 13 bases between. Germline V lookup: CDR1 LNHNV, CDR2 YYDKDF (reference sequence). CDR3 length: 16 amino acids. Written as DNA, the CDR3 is TGTGCCACCAGCTCCCACCCAGGGGCGAACACCGGGGAGCTGTTTTTT. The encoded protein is CATSSHPGANTGELFF.